This T cell receptor (beta chain) was identified in a study of PD-1 blockade in classical Hodgkin lymphoma. Profiled with immunoSEQ multiplex PCR; TCRdb holds only in-frame clones, not every one. The data hold more than 90,000 clones, with roughly 76% observed a single time. Autologous stem cell transplantation was followed by relapse in every patient, and brentuximab vedotin exposure varied. The CDR3 consists of 16 residues. V dropped 0 bases and J dropped 9; count of bases not matched to a gene: 3. Germline V gene data show CDR1 as SGHRS and CDR2 as YFSETQ. The chain combines TRBV5-1 with TRBJ2-1; 16 bases align to TRBD2. This receptor was taken from a human donor with classical Hodgkin lymphoma. Sequenced here: peripheral blood mononuclear cells (PBMCs), sampled before the second cycle of nivolumab. The CDR3 region has the DNA TGCGCCAGCAGCTTGGGGGGACTAGCGGGAGGGGTTGAGCAGTTCTTC. It is translated as CASSLGGLAGGVEQFF.